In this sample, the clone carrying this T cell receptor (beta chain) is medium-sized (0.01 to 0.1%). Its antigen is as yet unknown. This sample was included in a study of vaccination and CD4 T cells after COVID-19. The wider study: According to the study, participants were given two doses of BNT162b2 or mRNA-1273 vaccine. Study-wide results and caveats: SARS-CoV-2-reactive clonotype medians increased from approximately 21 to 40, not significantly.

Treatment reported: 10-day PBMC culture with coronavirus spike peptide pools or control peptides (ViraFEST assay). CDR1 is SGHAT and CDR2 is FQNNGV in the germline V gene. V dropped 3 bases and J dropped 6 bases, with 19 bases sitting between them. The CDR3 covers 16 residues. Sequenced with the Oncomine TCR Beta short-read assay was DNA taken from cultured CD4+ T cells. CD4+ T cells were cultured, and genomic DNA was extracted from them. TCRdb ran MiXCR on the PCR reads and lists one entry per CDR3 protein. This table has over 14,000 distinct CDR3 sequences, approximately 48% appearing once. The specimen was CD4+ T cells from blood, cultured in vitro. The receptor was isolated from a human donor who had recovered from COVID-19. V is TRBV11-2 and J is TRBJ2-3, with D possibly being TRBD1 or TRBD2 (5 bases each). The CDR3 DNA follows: TGTGCCAGCAGCTTCGGACAAACCACGGGGCTCGATACGCAGTATTTT. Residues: CASSFGQTTGLDTQYF.